Following are 9 T cell receptor beta chains from one sample sequenced in a study of regulatory T cells in long-lasting Graves disease. Researchers made TCR beta libraries by using iRepertoire HTBI primers and running Arm-PCR on CDR3 regions. MiXCR, run by TCRdb on the multiplex PCR reads, gives a single entry per CDR3 protein. The sample consists of 240,000 or so distinct CDR3 sequences, 20% of them appearing once. The time point is: newly diagnosed GD, antithyroid drugs for less than 3 months. Researchers made the TCR library from RNA that was extracted from PBMCs. The source was peripheral blood mononuclear cells (PBMCs), collected at new diagnosis, from a patient treated with antithyroid drugs. These receptors were collected from a female donor with Graves disease.

This clonotype was detected many times. This chain uses TRBV12-3 or TRBV12-4 with TRBJ2-7; 7 bases align to TRBD1. The CDR3 length is 14 residues. V shed 6 bases and J 5 bases; nucleotides not matched to a gene: 10. In nucleotides, the CDR3 is TGTGCCAGCAGCCCGTCCCAGGGGGTCCACGAGCAGTACTTC. Translating it yields CASSPSQGVHEQYF.

In its sample, this clonotype was seen many times. The V gene is TRBV7-3, the J gene TRBJ1-4, with D possibly TRBD1 on 5 matching bases. V was trimmed by 5 bases and J by 6 bases, leaving 16 bases between them. Per the germline V gene, CDR1 is SGHTA and CDR2 is FQGTGA. The CDR3 spans 15 residues. CDR3 region: CASSPTPGSHEKLFF. CDR3 in DNA: TGTGCCAGCAGCCCCACCCCAGGGAGTCATGAAAAACTGTTTTTT.

Of note for this clonotype: A much larger clone sits a single nucleotide away, making a read error possible. The chain combines TRBV7-2 with TRBJ2-1; TRBD2 is a possible D gene (5 bases). In germline, CDR1 is SGHTA, CDR2 FQGNSA. This CDR3 comprises 12 residues. The CDR3, as DNA: TGTGCCAACAGCTTAGCGAGGTATGAGCAGTTCTTC. Translated, it gives CANSLARYEQFF.

This clonotype was detected ten times or more. The V call is TRBV6-1, the J call TRBJ2-7; maybe TRBD2 (6 bases). The V end lost 5 bases, the J end lost 0 bases, and 14 bases lay between the germline ends. CDR1 MNHNS and CDR2 SASEGT come from the germline V gene. The CDR3 extends over 15 amino acids. The CDR3 region is CASSNRDGSSYEQYF. CDR3 DNA sequence: TGTGCCAGCAGTAACCGGGACGGGAGCTCCTACGAGCAGTACTTC.

A word on this clonotype: One end of the junction is discordant with germline, which a read error may explain. The CDR3 spells CASSSAGLSAPDTQYF. As DNA, the CDR3 is TGTGCCAGCAGTTCCGCAGGGTTGTCGGCCCCAGATACGCAATATTTT. The rearrangement uses TRBV12-3 or TRBV12-4 and TRBJ2-3; maybe TRBD1 (5 bases). This CDR3 has 16 amino acids.

This clonotype was seen at least ten times. The V and J genes are TRBV20-1 and TRBJ2-3, with TRBD2 matching 11 bases. The CDR3 has 15 residues. Germline values: CDR1 DFQATT, CDR2 SNEGSKA (reference sequence). Trimming took 5 bases from V and 2 from J; bases not matched to a gene: 6. The CDR3 coding sequence is TGCAGTGCTCTGCGACTAGCGGGAACCACAGATACGCAGTATTTT. It specifies CSALRLAGTTDTQYF.

J is TRBJ2-1 and V is TRBV24-1; 9 bases line up with TRBD2. V was pared by 4 bases and J by 2 bases, with 5 bases of the junction left unmatched. This CDR3 has 16 residues. The germline V gene has CDR1 KGHDR and CDR2 SFDVKD. The CDR3 loop reads CATSDPTSGPYNEQFF. The CDR3 DNA reads TGTGCCACCAGTGACCCGACTAGCGGCCCCTACAATGAGCAGTTCTTC.

This clonotype was recorded at least ten times. Compared with germline, one end of the junction differs, possibly owing to a read error. The chain uses TRBV5-1 and TRBJ1-1, with D hard to call. Germline lookup yields CDR1 SGHRS and CDR2 YFSETQ. This CDR3 region has 13 residues. The CDR3 DNA reads TGCGCCAGCAGCCAGAGCCAAAACATTGAAGCTTTCTTT. Its translation: CASSQSQNIEAFF.

The sample holds many counts of this clonotype. The rearrangement joins TRBV18 to TRBJ2-7; D might be TRBD1 (6 bases). The CDR3 is made up of 11 amino acids. The V and J ends lost 4 bases and 5 bases respectively, with 6 bases between them. Germline loops: CDR1 KGHSH, CDR2 LQKENI. The CDR3 DNA reads as TGTGCCAGCTCACGGACAGACGAGCAGTACTTC. It is translated as CASSRTDEQYF.